Listed here are 17 T cell receptor beta chains from one sample, sequenced in a study of OX40 agonist ivuxolimab in advanced cancers. Profiling relied on immunoSEQ multiplex PCR, and the TCRdb table lists in-frame clones only, not all of them. The table lists tens of thousands of clones, around 80% of them singletons. The specimen comprised CD4+ or CD8+ T cells sorted from blood, sampled in a trial of the OX40 agonist ivuxolimab. These receptors were collected from an adult with an advanced solid tumor such as melanoma, head and neck, liver or kidney cancer.

This chain connects TRBV7-8 to TRBJ1-2; TRBD1 might be the D (6 bases). Germline loops: CDR1 SGHVS, CDR2 FQNEAQ. Trimming stripped 2 bases from V and 5 bases from J, with 18 bases between. This CDR3 is built from 16 residues. In DNA form, the CDR3 reads TGTGCCAGCAGCTTAATAGTGGGCAGGGGCAAGTATGGCTACACCTTC. It specifies CASSLIVGRGKYGYTF.

The chain carries TRBV11-2 and TRBJ2-7; either TRBD1 or TRBD2 may supply D (5 bases each). V was pared by 5 bases and J by 0 bases, with 14 bases between. Germline CDR1 reads SGHAT; CDR2 reads FQNNGV. There are 15 residues in the CDR3. In DNA, the CDR3 is TGTGCCAGCAGCAAACCGGGACGGAGCTCCTACGAGCAGTACTTC. This gives the protein CASSKPGRSSYEQYF.

This rearrangement joins TRBV5-6 to TRBJ2-7; 7 bases fit TRBD2. V lost 1 base, J lost 9 bases, and 19 bases stayed unmatched. The CDR3 extends over 17 amino acids. CDR1 is SGHDT, CDR2 YYEEEE, per germline. This CDR3 is CASSLRQAGLRVWLQYF. The CDR3, as DNA: TGTGCCAGCAGCTTGAGGCAAGCGGGACTCCGAGTTTGGTTGCAGTACTTC.

The V call is TRBV7-3, the J call TRBJ2-5; D is perhaps TRBD1 or TRBD2 (5 bases each). Germline CDR1 is SGHTA and CDR2 is FQGTGA. The CDR3 consists of 13 residues. V dropped 5 bases and J dropped 3 bases, with 10 bases sitting between them. In DNA, the CDR3 is TGTGCCAGCAGCCCGGGACCAGAAGAGACCCAGTACTTC. This translates into CASSPGPEETQYF.

This clone occurred a few times. This chain links TRBV19 with TRBJ1-5; 8 bases agree with TRBD1. Germline loops: CDR1 LNHDA, CDR2 SQIVND (reference sequence). V lost 6 bases and J lost 5; bases outside the gene matches: 9. The CDR3 spans 15 residues. The CDR3 reads CASSALDREYQPQHF. DNA of the CDR3: TGTGCCAGTAGCGCCCTGGACAGGGAGTATCAGCCCCAGCATTTT. The full variable domain, rest sourced from reference TRBV19 and TRBJ1-5, is DGGITQSPKYLFRKEGQNVTLSCEQNLNHDAMYWYRQDPGQGLRLIYYSQIVNDFQKGDIAEGYSVSREKKESFPLTVTSAQKNPTAFYLCASSALDREYQPQHFGDGTRLSIL.

The chain has TRBV29-1 and TRBJ2-3; 10 positions match TRBD2. This CDR3 comprises 16 residues. Germline lookup yields CDR1 SQVTM and CDR2 ANQGSEA. J lost 3 bases, V lost 6 bases, and 12 bases had no gene match. In nucleotides, the CDR3 is TGCAGCGTCCAAGGGGAGCGGGGGGGCCGGACAGATACGCAGTATTTT. Translated: CSVQGERGGRTDTQYF.

This chain links TRBV9 with TRBJ2-3, with 7 nucleotides matching TRBD1. This CDR3 has 15 residues. Losses at the gene ends were 4 bases for V and 4 bases for J; bases not matched to a gene: 9. CDR1 and CDR2 from the germline V gene are SGDLS and YYNGEE. The CDR3 coding sequence is TGTGCCAGCAGCCCCCGTGGGACAGATTCAGATACGCAGTATTTT. Amino acid sequence: CASSPRGTDSDTQYF.

The chain couples TRBV30 to TRBJ2-1, with D unclear. The CDR3 is 12 residues long. The V end was cut by 2 bases, the J end by 6 bases, with 8 bases between. From germline, CDR1 is GTSNPN and CDR2 SVGIG (reference sequence). DNA of the CDR3: TGTGCCTGGAGTAATCTATTCAATGAGCAGTTCTTC. It codes for CAWSNLFNEQFF.

This clone is a singleton in its sample. The chain is built from TRBV15 and TRBJ2-1, with D maybe TRBD2 (6 bases). Germline lookup yields CDR1 LNHNV and CDR2 YYDKDF (reference sequence). The CDR3 spans 14 residues. V was clipped by 9 bases and J by 2 bases, with 14 bases between them. The CDR3 loop reads CATAGQLPYNEQFF. CDR3 coding DNA: TGTGCCACGGCGGGGCAGTTACCCTACAATGAGCAGTTCTTC.

The gene calls are TRBV19 and TRBJ1-2; 8 bases are shared with TRBD1. V shed 4 bases and J 2 bases; nucleotides not matched to a gene: 6. CDR1 and CDR2 (germline): LNHDA, SQIVND (reference sequence). The CDR3 covers 15 residues. Here the CDR3 reads CASSTQTGANYGYTF. The CDR3 DNA sequence: TGTGCCAGTAGTACTCAGACAGGGGCGAACTATGGCTACACCTTC.

This clone has only one observation. V and J are TRBV11-2 and TRBJ1-5, with D possibly matching TRBD1 (5 bases). Deletions cut 4 bases from V and 0 bases from J, with 13 bases between. Looked up from germline, CDR1 is SGHAT and CDR2 is FQNNGV. The CDR3 contains 16 residues. The CDR3 is CASSWGGSYSNQPQHF. The CDR3 DNA sequence: TGTGCCAGCAGCTGGGGGGGTTCCTATAGCAATCAGCCCCAGCATTTT.

The chain employs TRBV6-1 and TRBJ2-3; TRBD2 is a possible D gene (5 bases). The CDR3 covers 15 residues. Germline lookup yields CDR1 MNHNS and CDR2 SASEGT. Trimming stripped 5 bases from V and 1 base from J, with 13 bases between. Written as DNA, the CDR3 is TGTGCCAGCAGTCTAACCCGACTACGCACAGATACGCAGTATTTT. Translating it yields CASSLTRLRTDTQYF.

The chain combines TRBV6-1 with TRBJ1-3, with D unclear. Trimming stripped 8 bases from V and 1 base from J, with 6 bases between. CDR3 size: 12 residues. Germline V gives CDR1 MNHNS, CDR2 SASEGT. This chain's CDR3 is CASLSSGNTIYF. The CDR3 region has the DNA TGTGCCAGCTTATCTTCTGGAAACACCATATATTTT.

This clone was counted only a few times. V and J are TRBV5-8 and TRBJ2-5, with D perhaps matching TRBD2 (6 bases). Germline V lookup: CDR1 SGHTS, CDR2 YDEGEE. The CDR3 extends over 15 amino acids. With 0 bases removed from V and 4 bases from J, the gap between germline ends came to 13 bases. CDR3 DNA sequence: TGTGCCAGCAGCTTGGGCCGGGCCGGGGGAGAGACCCAGTACTTC. Translated: CASSLGRAGGETQYF.

The chain combines TRBV11-2 with TRBJ2-3; TRBD2 matches 10 bases. The length of the CDR3 is 15 residues. Germline loops: CDR1 SGHAT, CDR2 FQNNGV. V was pared by 3 bases and J by 3 bases, with 3 bases of the junction left unmatched. The CDR3 here is CASSFELAGTDTQYF. The CDR3 bases are TGTGCCAGCAGCTTTGAACTAGCGGGGACAGATACGCAGTATTTT.

The chain joins TRBV14 to TRBJ2-5, with 10 bases fitting TRBD2. The J segment lost 2 bases and the V segment lost 0 bases, leaving 3 bases of the junction unmatched. Germline CDR1 is SGHDN and CDR2 is FVKESK. CDR3 length: 16 amino acids. The DNA for the CDR3 is TGTGCCAGCAGCCAAGATATAGCGGGGGGACAAGAGACCCAGTACTTC. Amino acids: CASSQDIAGGQETQYF.

The genes are TRBV28 and TRBJ2-7; the D gene is possibly TRBD1 (6 bases). The CDR3 consists of 14 residues. Looked up from germline, CDR1 is MDHEN and CDR2 is SYDVKM. Trimming took off 2 bases at V and 7 bases at J, with 15 bases between the two ends. CDR3: CASSLTGKGLEQYF. CDR3 nucleotide sequence: TGTGCCAGCAGTTTAACAGGGAAAGGGCTTGAGCAGTACTTC.